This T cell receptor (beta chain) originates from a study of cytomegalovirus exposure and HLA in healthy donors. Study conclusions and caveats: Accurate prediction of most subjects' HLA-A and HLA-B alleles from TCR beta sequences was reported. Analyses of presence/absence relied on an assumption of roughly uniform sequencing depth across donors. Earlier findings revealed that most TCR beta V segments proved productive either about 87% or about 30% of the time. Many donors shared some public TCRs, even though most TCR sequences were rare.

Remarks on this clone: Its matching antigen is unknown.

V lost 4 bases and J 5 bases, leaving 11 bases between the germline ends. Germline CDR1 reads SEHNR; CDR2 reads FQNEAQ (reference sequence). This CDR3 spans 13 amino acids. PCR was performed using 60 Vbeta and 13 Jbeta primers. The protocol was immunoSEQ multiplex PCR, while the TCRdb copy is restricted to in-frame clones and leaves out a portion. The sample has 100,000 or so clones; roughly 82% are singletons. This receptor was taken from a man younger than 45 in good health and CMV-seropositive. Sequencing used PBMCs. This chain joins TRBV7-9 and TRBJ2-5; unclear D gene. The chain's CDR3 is CASSSYVAETQYF. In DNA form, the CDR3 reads TGTGCCAGCAGCTCATATGTTGCGGAGACCCAGTACTTC.